The 17 T cell receptor beta chains reported below all come from one sample, sequenced in a study of T cells in localized non-small cell lung cancer. Assay used: immunoSEQ multiplex PCR; TCRdb lists only in-frame clones, some missing. The sample lists around 53,000 clones, roughly 80% seen once, with roughly 4.9% in the top ten. The sample here was PBMCs, taken before any cancer treatment. Receptor source: a woman aged 35-75 years with stage II lung adenocarcinoma.

The chain has TRBV5-5 and TRBJ2-3, with D possibly being TRBD2 (5 bases). Trimming shortened V by 1 base and J by 4 bases, and 10 bases separated the two germline ends. The germline V gene has CDR1 SGHKS and CDR2 YYEKEE (reference sequence). This CDR3 is built from 14 residues. The CDR3 DNA is TGTGCCAGCAGCTTGTTCCTGGGAGCAGATACGCAGTATTTT. Protein: CASSLFLGADTQYF. Based on the CDR3 plus reference TRBV5-5 and TRBJ2-3, the full variable domain is DAGVTQSPTHLIKTRGQQVTLRCSPISGHKSVSWYQQVLGQGPQFIFQYYEKEERGRGNFPDRFSARQFPNYSSELNVNALLLGDSALYLCASSLFLGADTQYFGPGTRLTVL.

V gene TRBV27 combines with J gene TRBJ1-2; D not certain. Between the trimmed V and J ends, which lost 5 bases and 8 bases, there was a span of 15 bases. The CDR3 sequence is 13 residues long. The germline CDR1 and CDR2 sequences are MNHEY and SMNVEV (reference sequence). For the CDR3, the DNA is TGTGCCAGCAGTGACGGACGGGTCCAAGGCTACACCTTC. Translating it yields CASSDGRVQGYTF.

A few counts support this clone. The V and J genes are TRBV15 and TRBJ2-2; D is unclear. The CDR3 runs to 12 residues. In germline, CDR1 is LNHNV, CDR2 YYDKDF (reference sequence). Trimming removed 4 bases at V and 7 bases at J, with 7 bases between. CDR3 coding DNA: TGTGCCACCAGCACCTTAAACGGGGAGCTGTTTTTT. Its protein is CATSTLNGELFF. Complete variable domain (other parts from reference TRBV15 and TRBJ2-2): DAMVIQNPRYQVTQFGKPVTLSCSQTLNHNVMYWYQQKSSQAPKLLFHYYDKDFNNEADTPDNFQSRRPNTSFCFLDIRSPGLGDTAMYLCATSTLNGELFFGEGSRLTVL.

The chain carries TRBV29-1 and TRBJ1-2; unclear D gene. Trimming shortened V by 8 bases and J by 2 bases, and 9 bases separated the two germline ends. Looked up from germline, CDR1 is SQVTM and CDR2 is ANQGSEA. The CDR3 covers 11 residues. The CDR3 loop is CSIPDNYGYTF. DNA for the CDR3: TGCAGCATCCCGGACAACTATGGCTACACCTTC.

This clone showed up just once. The chain recombines TRBV10-2 with TRBJ1-6, with no clear D. Germline values: CDR1 WSHSY, CDR2 SAAADI. Trimming took off 2 bases at V and 7 bases at J, with 0 bases between the two ends. This CDR3 has 11 amino acids. The CDR3 loop is CASSENSPLHF. The CDR3 bases are TGCGCCAGCAGTGAGAATTCACCCCTCCACTTT.

V usage is TRBV25-1 and J usage is TRBJ2-2; D is unclear. The CDR3 extends over 12 amino acids. Germline values: CDR1 MGHDK, CDR2 SYGVNS. Trimming took 8 bases from V and 7 from J, leaving 11 bases between them. CDR3 DNA sequence: TGTGCCAGCGATTCCGGTTACGGGGAGCTGTTTTTT. This encodes CASDSGYGELFF.

The chain joins TRBV28 to TRBJ2-7, with TRBD2 identical over 7 bases. The CDR3 has 16 residues. Germline values: CDR1 MDHEN, CDR2 SYDVKM. V lost 1 base, J lost 1 base, and 7 bases stayed unmatched. The CDR3 sequence is CASSLSASGSSYEQYF. The CDR3 nucleotides are TGTGCCAGCAGTTTATCTGCTAGCGGTTCTTCCTACGAGCAGTACTTC. The variable domain in full, completed from reference TRBV28 and TRBJ2-7, reads DVKVTQSSRYLVKRTGEKVFLECVQDMDHENMFWYRQDPGLGLRLIYFSYDVKMKEKGDIPEGYSVSREKKERFSLILESASTNQTSMYLCASSLSASGSSYEQYFGPGTRLTVT.

The chain carries TRBV25-1 and TRBJ1-6, with 9 bases lining up with TRBD1. The CDR3 is made up of 15 amino acids. Germline trimming cut 0 bases from V and 10 bases from J; bases unmatched to any gene: 4. Germline V gives CDR1 MGHDK, CDR2 SYGVNS. CDR3 sequence (DNA): TGTGCCAGCAGTGAATATGACAGGGGGAGGTCACCCCTCCACTTT. This sequence encodes CASSEYDRGRSPLHF.

V usage is TRBV27 and J usage is TRBJ2-6, with D perhaps TRBD1 (5 bases). The CDR3 runs 17 residues. Germline V CDR1 and CDR2: MNHEY, SMNVEV (reference sequence). Trimming shortened V by 2 bases and J by 4 bases, and 15 bases separated the two germline ends. The CDR3 reads CASSLQGGLAGANVLTF. The CDR3 nucleotides are TGTGCCAGCAGTTTACAGGGTGGGCTCGCCGGGGCCAACGTCCTGACTTTC.

This clone occurred once. The chain recombines TRBV19 with TRBJ2-7, with 15 bases fitting TRBD2. Per germline, CDR1 LNHDA and CDR2 SQIVND (reference sequence). The ends lost 3 bases at V and 5 bases at J; junction bases unmatched: 11. This CDR3 comprises 18 residues. CDR3 protein: CASSIRTSGGVSRHEQYF. The CDR3 DNA is TGTGCCAGTAGTATCCGGACTAGCGGGGGGGTGTCGCGGCACGAGCAGTACTTC.

The chain employs TRBV5-1 and TRBJ1-4; D may be TRBD1 (5 bases). V was cut by 5 bases and J by 3 bases, with 14 bases left in between. This CDR3 comprises 15 residues. Germline V gives CDR1 SGHRS, CDR2 YFSETQ. CDR3 bases: TGCGCCAGCAGTCGTCAGGGTGCAGCTAATGAAAAACTGTTTTTT. This translates into CASSRQGAANEKLFF.

The chain carries TRBV5-5 and TRBJ2-5; D tentatively fits TRBD1 or TRBD2 (5 bases each). Germline V gives CDR1 SGHKS, CDR2 YYEKEE (reference sequence). The CDR3 has 15 residues. With 4 bases removed from V and 5 bases from J, the gap between germline ends came to 18 bases. In DNA form, the CDR3 reads TGTGCCAGCAGCGGATCCGGGACCTCTGTGGAGACCCAGTACTTC. This translates into CASSGSGTSVETQYF. Drawing the rest from reference TRBV5-5 and TRBJ2-5, the complete variable domain is DAGVTQSPTHLIKTRGQQVTLRCSPISGHKSVSWYQQVLGQGPQFIFQYYEKEERGRGNFPDRFSARQFPNYSSELNVNALLLGDSALYLCASSGSGTSVETQYFGPGTRLLVL.

This clone was detected once. V is TRBV6-6 and J is TRBJ1-1; no reliable D call. Between the trimmed V and J ends, which lost 1 base and 0 bases, there was a span of 6 bases. Per the germline V gene, CDR1 is MNHNY and CDR2 is SVGAGI (reference sequence). This CDR3 spans 14 amino acids. Written as DNA, the CDR3 is TGTGCCAGCAGTTACTGGCAGATGAACACTGAAGCTTTCTTT. Protein sequence: CASSYWQMNTEAFF.

The chain carries TRBV19 and TRBJ1-1; D uncertain. Germline loops: CDR1 LNHDA, CDR2 SQIVND (reference sequence). Trimming removed 4 bases from V and 8 bases from J, with 14 bases in between. The CDR3 is made up of 13 amino acids. DNA of the CDR3: TGTGCCAGTAGTACCCTGCCCCAACAGGAAGCTTTCTTT. Encoded protein: CASSTLPQQEAFF. Using reference TRBV19 and TRBJ1-1 for the parts outside the CDR3, the full variable domain is DGGITQSPKYLFRKEGQNVTLSCEQNLNHDAMYWYRQDPGQGLRLIYYSQIVNDFQKGDIAEGYSVSREKKESFPLTVTSAQKNPTAFYLCASSTLPQQEAFFGQGTRLTVV.

J is TRBJ1-5 and V is TRBV19, with TRBD1 as a possible D gene (5 bases). Trimming took 0 bases from V and 6 from J, leaving 15 bases between them. This CDR3 comprises 16 residues. The germline CDR1 and CDR2 sequences are LNHDA and SQIVND (reference sequence). The CDR3 DNA reads as TGTGCCAGTAGTATAGATGGGGCGAGACGGAGTCAGCCCCAGCATTTT. This translates into CASSIDGARRSQPQHF.

V usage is TRBV27 and J usage is TRBJ1-2, with TRBD1 matching over 8 bases. This CDR3 is 13 amino acids long. With V trimmed by 7 bases and J by 5 bases, 6 bases remained unmatched. CDR1 MNHEY and CDR2 SMNVEV come from the germline V gene (reference sequence). CDR3 loop: CASKPRQGYGYTF. For the CDR3, the DNA is TGTGCCAGCAAGCCGAGACAGGGGTATGGCTACACCTTC.

This clone was counted a single time. The rearrangement joins TRBV10-3 to TRBJ2-5; the D is unclear. Germline CDR1 is ENHRY and CDR2 is SYGVKD. This CDR3 contains 13 residues. Trimming shortened V by 6 bases and J by 2 bases, and 10 bases separated the two germline ends. The CDR3 DNA sequence: TGTGCCATCAGGGCCAGCCTTCAAGAGACCCAGTACTTC. The encoded protein is CAIRASLQETQYF.